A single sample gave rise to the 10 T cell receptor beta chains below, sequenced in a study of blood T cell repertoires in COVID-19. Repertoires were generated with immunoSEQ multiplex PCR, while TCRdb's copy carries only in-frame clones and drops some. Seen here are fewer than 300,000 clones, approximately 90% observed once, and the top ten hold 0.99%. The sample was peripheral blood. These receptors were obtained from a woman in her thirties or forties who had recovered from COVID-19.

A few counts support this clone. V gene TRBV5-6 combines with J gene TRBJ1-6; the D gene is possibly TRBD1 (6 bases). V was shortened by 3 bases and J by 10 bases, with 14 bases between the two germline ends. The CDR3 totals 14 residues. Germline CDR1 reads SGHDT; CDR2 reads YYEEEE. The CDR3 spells CASSYRVAGSPLHF. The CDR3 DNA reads TGTGCCAGCAGCTACAGGGTAGCAGGCTCACCCCTCCACTTT.

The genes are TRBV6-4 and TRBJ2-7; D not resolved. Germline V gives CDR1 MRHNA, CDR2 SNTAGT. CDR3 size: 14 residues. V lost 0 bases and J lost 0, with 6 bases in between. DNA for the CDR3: TGTGCCAGCAGTGACTCGTGGCACTCCTACGAGCAGTACGTC. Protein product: CASSDSWHSYEQYV.

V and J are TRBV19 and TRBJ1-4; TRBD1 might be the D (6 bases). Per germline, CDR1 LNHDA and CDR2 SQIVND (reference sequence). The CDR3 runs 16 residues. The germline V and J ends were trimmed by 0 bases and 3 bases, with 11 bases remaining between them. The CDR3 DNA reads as TGTGCCAGTAGTATAGATAGGGGGACATCTAATGAAAAACTGTTTTTT. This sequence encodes CASSIDRGTSNEKLFF.

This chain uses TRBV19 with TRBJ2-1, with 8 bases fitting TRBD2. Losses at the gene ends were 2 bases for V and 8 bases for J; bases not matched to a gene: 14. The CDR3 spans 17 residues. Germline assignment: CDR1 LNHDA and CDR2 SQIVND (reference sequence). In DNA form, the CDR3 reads TGTGCCAGTAGTATATTGGTCGGGGCGGGAGGTTTCGATGAGCAGTTCTTC. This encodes CASSILVGAGGFDEQFF. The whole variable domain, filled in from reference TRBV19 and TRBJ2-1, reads DGGITQSPKYLFRKEGQNVTLSCEQNLNHDAMYWYRQDPGQGLRLIYYSQIVNDFQKGDIAEGYSVSREKKESFPLTVTSAQKNPTAFYLCASSILVGAGGFDEQFFGPGTRLTVL.

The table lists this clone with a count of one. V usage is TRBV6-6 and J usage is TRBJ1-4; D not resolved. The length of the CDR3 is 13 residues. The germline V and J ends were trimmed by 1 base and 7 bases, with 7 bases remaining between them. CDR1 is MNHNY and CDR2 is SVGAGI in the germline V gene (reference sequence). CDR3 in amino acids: CASSYYGGEKLFF. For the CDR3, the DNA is TGTGCCAGCAGTTACTATGGAGGTGAAAAACTGTTTTTT.

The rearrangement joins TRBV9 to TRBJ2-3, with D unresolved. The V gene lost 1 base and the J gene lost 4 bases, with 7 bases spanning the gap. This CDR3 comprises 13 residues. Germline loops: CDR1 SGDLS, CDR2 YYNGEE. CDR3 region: CASSVFPADTQYF. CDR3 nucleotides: TGTGCCAGCAGCGTATTCCCGGCAGATACGCAGTATTTT.

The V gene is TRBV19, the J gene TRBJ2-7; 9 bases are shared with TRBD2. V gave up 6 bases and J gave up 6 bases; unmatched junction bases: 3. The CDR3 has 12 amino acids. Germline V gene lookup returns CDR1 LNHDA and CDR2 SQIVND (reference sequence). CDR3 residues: CASSKTSGEQYF. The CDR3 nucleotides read TGTGCCAGTAGCAAGACTAGCGGCGAGCAGTACTTC.

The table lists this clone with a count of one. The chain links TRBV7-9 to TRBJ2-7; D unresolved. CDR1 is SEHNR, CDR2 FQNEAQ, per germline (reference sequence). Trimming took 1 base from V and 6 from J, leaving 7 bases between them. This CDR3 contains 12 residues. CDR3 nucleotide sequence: TGTGCCAGCAGCTTAGGTCCCCTCGAGCAGTACTTC. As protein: CASSLGPLEQYF.

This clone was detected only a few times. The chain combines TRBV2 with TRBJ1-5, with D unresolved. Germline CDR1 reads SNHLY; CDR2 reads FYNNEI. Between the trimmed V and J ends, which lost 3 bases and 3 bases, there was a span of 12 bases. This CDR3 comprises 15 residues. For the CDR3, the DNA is TGTGCCAGCAGTGATGGGAGGGTCCCCAATCAGCCCCAGCATTTT. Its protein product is CASSDGRVPNQPQHF.

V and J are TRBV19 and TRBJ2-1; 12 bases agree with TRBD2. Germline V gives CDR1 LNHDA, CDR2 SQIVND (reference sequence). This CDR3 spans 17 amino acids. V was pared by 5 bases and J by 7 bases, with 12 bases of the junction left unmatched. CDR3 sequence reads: CASSPRGASGRGNEQFF. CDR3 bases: TGTGCCAGTAGTCCGCGTGGGGCTAGCGGGAGGGGTAATGAGCAGTTCTTC.